These 12 T cell receptor beta chains came from one sample sequenced in a study of blood T cell repertoires in COVID-19. Using immunoSEQ multiplex PCR, the repertoire was profiled, and TCRdb retains in-frame clones only, with some absent. The sample shows approximately 170,000 clones, around 82% of them seen only once. Sequenced input: PBMCs or T cells enriched from blood (not recorded which). Every receptor here comes from a man aged 40-55 years who had recovered from COVID-19.

The chain has TRBV30 and TRBJ2-5; 9 bases are a match to TRBD1. After removal of 3 bases from V and 4 bases from J, the junction contained 15 bases not matched to a gene. This CDR3 spans 17 amino acids. CDR1 and CDR2 (germline): GTSNPN, SVGIG (reference sequence). The DNA for the CDR3 is TGTGCCTGGAGCCCAGAAAGTACAGGGGGCGCAGCAGAGACCCAGTACTTC. Its translation: CAWSPESTGGAAETQYF.

CDR3 loop: CASSLRENTEAFF. In nucleotides, the CDR3 is TGTGCCAGCAGCCTCCGGGAAAACACTGAAGCTTTCTTT. The chain recombines TRBV14 with TRBJ1-1, with D uncertain. CDR1 is SGHDN and CDR2 is FVKESK in the germline V gene. Trimming left V 4 bases short and J 2 bases short, with 8 bases between. This CDR3 has 13 residues.

The gene calls are TRBV6-4 and TRBJ2-1; D not certain. The V gene lost 0 bases and the J gene lost 4 bases, with 7 bases spanning the gap. Germline CDR1 MRHNA, CDR2 SNTAGT. The CDR3 covers 14 residues. The CDR3 loop is CASSDSESYNEQFF. The CDR3 DNA is TGTGCCAGCAGTGACTCGGAGTCTTACAATGAGCAGTTCTTC.

The chain links TRBV2 to TRBJ1-1; 8 bases agree with TRBD1. CDR3 length equals 13 residues. The V gene end was trimmed by 4 bases and the J gene end by 4 bases; junction bases not matched to a gene: 2. Germline CDR1 is SNHLY and CDR2 is FYNNEI. The CDR3 loop reads CASSGQGSTEAFF. The CDR3, as DNA: TGTGCCAGCAGTGGACAGGGGTCCACTGAAGCTTTCTTT.

V is TRBV5-6 and J is TRBJ2-5; 9 nucleotides agree with TRBD2. Per the germline V gene, CDR1 is SGHDT and CDR2 is YYEEEE. The CDR3 extends over 16 amino acids. The junction had 8 bases not matched to a gene; V was cut back by 0 bases and J by 5 bases. CDR3 sequence (DNA): TGTGCCAGCAGCTTGGGTGGCGGGGGGGCGTCGGAGACCCAGTACTTC. Amino acids: CASSLGGGGASETQYF.

The chain carries TRBV29-1 and TRBJ2-7, with D possibly being TRBD2 (5 bases). Trimming shortened V by 2 bases and J by 3 bases, and 11 bases separated the two germline ends. This CDR3 has 13 amino acids. Germline values: CDR1 SQVTM, CDR2 ANQGSEA. The CDR3 nucleotides read TGCAGCGTTGAATTCGGGGTAGGCTACGAGCAGTACTTC. Its protein product is CSVEFGVGYEQYF.

There are a few counts of this clone. This chain links TRBV5-5 with TRBJ2-7, with TRBD1 matching 7 bases. The CDR3 consists of 16 residues. Germline CDR1 reads SGHKS; CDR2 reads YYEKEE (reference sequence). V was pared by 6 bases and J by 3 bases, with 15 bases of the junction left unmatched. CDR3 in amino acids: CASTPSGRGGVYEQYV. CDR3 bases: TGTGCCAGCACCCCCTCCGGCAGAGGGGGCGTCTACGAGCAGTACGTC.

The chain employs TRBV4-2 and TRBJ2-2; TRBD2 agrees at 7 bases. The CDR3 contains 14 residues. With V trimmed by 1 base and J by 8 bases, 4 bases remained unmatched. Germline CDR1 LGHNA, CDR2 YNFKEQ. The DNA for the CDR3 is TGTGCCAGCAGCCAAGTAACTAGCGCGGGGGAGCTGTTTTTT. Its translation: CASSQVTSAGELFF.

As DNA, the CDR3 is TGTGCCAGCAGCTTAGCGGAATCTTGGACAGGGGGCCCCTACGAGCAGTACGTC. Protein: CASSLAESWTGGPYEQYV. The rearrangement links TRBV7-9 to TRBJ2-7; TRBD1 aligns across 11 bases. The CDR3 has 18 amino acids. V lost 0 bases and J lost 2; bases outside the gene matches: 9. Germline-derived CDR1 and CDR2 are SEHNR and FQNEAQ (reference sequence).

This chain connects TRBV24-1 to TRBJ1-5; D is perhaps TRBD1 (5 bases). V was cut by 0 bases and J by 9 bases, with 14 bases left in between. The CDR3 has 15 amino acids. In germline, CDR1 is KGHDR, CDR2 SFDVKD. The DNA for the CDR3 is TGTGCCACCAGTGATTTGGGGGACTTTAGTACGCCCCAGCATTTT. Residues: CATSDLGDFSTPQHF.

The rearrangement uses TRBV2 and TRBJ2-2; 7 bases are a match to TRBD2. The V segment lost 4 bases and the J segment 5 bases; nucleotides outside the gene matches: 1. Germline V gene sequence: CDR1 SNHLY, CDR2 FYNNEI. The CDR3 length is 13 residues. The CDR3 reads CASSGGGTGELFF. CDR3 sequence (DNA): TGTGCCAGCAGTGGGGGGGGGACCGGGGAGCTGTTTTTT.

This chain joins TRBV11-3 and TRBJ2-1; 7 bases align to TRBD1. Germline loops: CDR1 SGHNT, CDR2 YENEEA. Trimming cost V 6 bases and J 4 bases; bases outside gene matches: 9. The CDR3 runs to 15 residues. The CDR3, as DNA: TGTGCCAGCAGTCCCGGGACAGCCCTTTACAATGAGCAGTTCTTC. Amino acid sequence: CASSPGTALYNEQFF.